These 14 T cell receptor beta chains share one sample of origin, sequenced in a study of blood T cell repertoires in COVID-19 (dated by TCRdb to the early 2020s). Libraries were made using the immunoSEQ multiplex PCR assay. The clones in this table, taken by TCRdb from immuneACCESS, are in-frame only. Not every clone is retained; where verified, under half of the shortfall comes from an unresolved V gene, and the cause of the rest is unknown. This sample lists roughly 100,000 clones; around 80% were detected once. Less than 11% of the sample goes to the ten largest clones. The specimen sequenced was peripheral blood. The receptors were gathered from a man between 65 and 79 years old with acute or convalescent COVID-19.

The V call is TRBV9, the J call TRBJ2-3; D call uncertain. Trimming took 4 bases from V and 6 from J, leaving 18 bases between them. CDR3 length: 15 amino acids. Germline-derived CDR1 and CDR2 are SGDLS and YYNGEE. The CDR3 protein is CASSSGGVGGDTQYF. CDR3 DNA sequence: TGTGCCAGCAGCTCGGGTGGTGTAGGTGGGGATACGCAGTATTTT.

The chain joins TRBV2 to TRBJ1-5; D not certain. Germline V gene sequence: CDR1 SNHLY, CDR2 FYNNEI. This CDR3 spans 13 amino acids. Trimming shortened V by 6 bases and J by 6 bases, and 12 bases separated the two germline ends. The CDR3 protein is CASSLGEVQPQHF. CDR3 coding DNA: TGTGCCAGCAGCCTAGGAGAGGTTCAGCCCCAGCATTTT.

The J gene is TRBJ1-2, the V gene TRBV5-1; perhaps TRBD1 as D (6 bases). Germline V gene data show CDR1 as SGHRS and CDR2 as YFSETQ. Between the trimmed V and J ends, which lost 1 base and 0 bases, there was a span of 16 bases. This CDR3 comprises 17 residues. DNA of the CDR3: TGCGCCAGCAGCTTGAGCTTTCGACAGGAGACTAACTATGGCTACACCTTC. Translated, it gives CASSLSFRQETNYGYTF.

This clone came up once. This chain joins TRBV7-6 and TRBJ2-7; TRBD1 agrees at 7 bases. The trim removed 1 base at V and 3 bases at J, leaving 12 bases unmatched. Per the germline V gene, CDR1 is SGHVS and CDR2 is FNYEAQ. This CDR3 has 17 residues. CDR3 DNA sequence: TGTGCCAGCAGCTTAGAGGGACAGCGTAGCATCAACTACGAGCAGTACTTC. Encoded protein: CASSLEGQRSINYEQYF.

The chain recombines TRBV5-1 with TRBJ2-3; 12 bases agree with TRBD2. The J segment lost 7 bases and the V segment lost 0 bases, leaving 6 bases of the junction unmatched. Looked up from germline, CDR1 is SGHRS and CDR2 is YFSETQ. The length of the CDR3 is 16 residues. The CDR3 loop is CASSLGLAGAQNTQYF. For the CDR3, the DNA is TGCGCCAGCAGCTTGGGACTAGCGGGAGCCCAGAATACGCAGTATTTT.

This clone was recorded once. V gene TRBV10-3 combines with J gene TRBJ1-2; TRBD1 aligns across 7 bases. CDR3 length equals 14 residues. Germline values: CDR1 ENHRY, CDR2 SYGVKD. V shed 6 bases, J shed 6 bases, and the junction held 10 bases outside the gene matches. CDR3 region: CAISGNDRADGYTF. DNA of the CDR3: TGTGCCATCAGCGGAAATGACAGGGCCGATGGCTACACCTTC.

The genes are TRBV19 and TRBJ1-2; D is unresolved. The CDR3 sequence is 13 residues long. The V gene lost 6 bases and the J gene lost 5 bases, with 13 bases spanning the gap. The germline V gene encodes CDR1 LNHDA and CDR2 SQIVND (reference sequence). The CDR3 nucleotides are TGTGCCAGTAGAATTGACAAGCTGTATGGCTACACCTTC. It yields the protein CASRIDKLYGYTF.

The chain recombines TRBV3-1 (or the pseudogene TRBV3-2) with TRBJ2-5; 9 bases line up with TRBD1. Per germline, CDR1 LGHDT and CDR2 YNNKEL (reference sequence). With V trimmed by 4 bases and J by 5 bases, 8 bases remained unmatched. This CDR3 spans 15 amino acids. The CDR3 here is CASSRPGTGRETQYF. The DNA of the CDR3 is TGTGCCAGCAGCCGTCCCGGGACAGGGCGGGAGACCCAGTACTTC.

The table lists this clone with a count of one. This CDR3 is CVTVTTNSNTGELFF. The CDR3, as DNA: TGTGTGACGGTTACTACAAATTCGAACACCGGGGAGCTGTTTTTT. The rearrangement joins TRBV30 to TRBJ2-2; unclear D gene. This CDR3 region has 15 residues. The germline gives CDR1 GTSNPN, CDR2 SVGIG (reference sequence).

The chain combines TRBV12-2 with TRBJ2-1; TRBD2 reflects the table's D call only, with no check against the DNA. TRBV12-2 is a pseudogene. The CDR3 is made up of 20 amino acids. CDR3 loop: CASRVTGTSGTADENNEQFF. CDR3 DNA: TGTGCAAGTCGGGTCACCGGGACTAGCGGGACAGCTGACGAGAACAATGAGCAGTTCTTC.

The chain recombines TRBV6-5 with TRBJ1-5; D possibly corresponds to TRBD1 (5 bases). This CDR3 spans 15 amino acids. The germline V gene encodes CDR1 MNHEY and CDR2 SVGAGI. V was cut by 6 bases and J by 0 bases, with 12 bases left in between. The CDR3 nucleotides read TGTGCCAGCAGAAGGGGTCTGTATAGCAATCAGCCCCAGCATTTT. This codes for CASRRGLYSNQPQHF.

The rearrangement joins TRBV5-8 to TRBJ2-7, with a weak D call TRBD2 (6 bases). Deletions cut 2 bases from V and 3 bases from J, with 12 bases between. The CDR3 is made up of 14 amino acids. The V gene's germline CDR1 is SGHTS and CDR2 YDEGEE. The CDR3 loop reads CASSLWTNRYEQYF. The CDR3 coding sequence is TGTGCCAGCAGCTTATGGACTAATCGCTACGAGCAGTACTTC.

The rearrangement uses TRBV25-1 and TRBJ2-7; the match to TRBD1 covers 8 bases. Germline V lookup: CDR1 MGHDK, CDR2 SYGVNS. J was trimmed by 5 bases and V by 2 bases; bases with no gene match: 8. The length of the CDR3 is 15 residues. CDR3 in DNA: TGTGCCAGCAGTGAACAGGACAGGGTGTCGAACGAGCAGTACTTC. Its translation is CASSEQDRVSNEQYF.

The rearrangement uses TRBV2 and TRBJ1-3; no clear D gene. V was shortened by 8 bases and J by 0 bases, with 11 bases between the two germline ends. CDR1 and CDR2 (germline): SNHLY, FYNNEI. This CDR3 region has 14 residues. The CDR3 region has the DNA TGTGCCAGCTCGCTGGCCACCTCTGGAAACACCATATATTTT. This encodes CASSLATSGNTIYF. The complete variable domain, with remaining parts taken from reference TRBV2 and TRBJ1-3, reads EPEVTQTPSHQVTQMGQEVILRCVPISNHLYFYWYRQILGQKVEFLVSFYNNEISEKSEIFDDQFSVERPDGSNFTLKIRSTKLEDSAMYFCASSLATSGNTIYFGEGSWLTVV.